This TCR beta chain emerged from a study of breast tumors, draining lymph nodes, adjacent tissues. Study observations and caveats: Luminal-like breast cancer showed significantly greater tumor-nontumor repertoire similarity than basal-like breast cancer did.

This clonotype was seen repeatedly, ten times or more. Antigen specificity is unknown. Looked up from germline, CDR1 is SGHRS and CDR2 is YFSETQ. This CDR3 has 13 amino acids. Trimming removed 4 bases from V and 4 bases from J, with 9 bases in between. The lymph nodes were axillary draining lymph nodes from breast cancer patients. TCRdb re-called the multiplex PCR reads with MiXCR, one entry per CDR3 protein. This repertoire shows about 130,000 distinct CDR3 sequences, around 21% found once; its top ten account for roughly 2.4%. J is TRBJ1-5 and V is TRBV5-1, with D hard to call. The sample was axillary lymph node tissue. The sequence derives from a female donor with breast cancer. Some clones in this sample may be carry-over from other donors' samples. The CDR3 loop reads CASSPAPNQPQHF. The CDR3 bases are TGCGCCAGCAGCCCGGCCCCAAATCAGCCCCAGCATTTT.